This is a list of T cell receptor beta chains from one sample in a study of cytomegalovirus exposure and HLA in healthy donors. Some clones are missing from TCRdb's copy, which holds only in-frame ones; the method was immunoSEQ multiplex PCR. This sample has 100,000 to 150,000 clones; approximately 78% occur once, and the top ten carry 6% to 8%. Sample: PBMCs. Receptors were obtained from a woman in her thirties or forties in good health and CMV-seronegative. CDR3s leave out the opening cysteine and the closing phenylalanine or tryptophan. The order of the fields is V gene, J gene, CDR3 protein.

V: TRBV28
J: TRBJ2-1
CDR3: ASSLISGSSYNEQF

V: TRBV2
J: TRBJ2-5
CDR3: ASRVDGGVTLETQY

V: TRBV19
J: TRBJ2-5
CDR3: ASRAHDRGQETQY

V: TRBV4-3
J: TRBJ2-7
CDR3: ASSQDPSGYEQY

V: TRBV27
J: TRBJ2-7
CDR3: ASSWGSSYEQY

V: TRBV2
J: TRBJ2-6
CDR3: AIRGANGLT

V: TRBV19
J: TRBJ2-7
CDR3: ASSIARSSYEQY

V: TRBV4-1
J: TRBJ2-1
CDR3: ASSQVVLYNEQF

V: TRBV28
J: TRBJ2-7
CDR3: ASSSFPGLAGDLYEQY

V: TRBV5-6
J: TRBJ2-3
CDR3: ASSLGRTSGRWTDTQY

V: TRBV7-9
J: TRBJ1-2
CDR3: SSRSDSNYGYT

V: TRBV19
J: TRBJ2-4
CDR3: ASSRGSKNIQY

V: TRBV6-4
J: TRBJ1-2
CDR3: ASSDLGGSYGYT

V: TRBV7-9
J: TRBJ1-3
CDR3: ASSAVRPPAGNTIY

V: TRBV6-1
J: .
CDR3: ASRNRQVPYEQY

V: TRBV19
J: TRBJ1-5
CDR3: ASSPGVRQPQH

V: TRBV5-4
J: TRBJ2-1
CDR3: ASSFTQGAYNEQF

V: TRBV11-2
J: TRBJ2-2
CDR3: ASSLEPGGELF

V: TRBV7-9
J: TRBJ1-1
CDR3: ASSRAGGSRGTEAF

V: TRBV6-5
J: TRBJ2-7
CDR3: ASSYGAGRGLYEQY

V: TRBV7-9
J: TRBJ2-3
CDR3: ASSPQGFTDTQY

V: TRBV2
J: TRBJ2-6
CDR3: ASMGGSWAGANVLT

V: TRBV5-6
J: .
CDR3: ASSFDRVEQY

V: TRBV6-1
J: TRBJ2-5
CDR3: ASRDYAGQQETQY

V: TRBV28
J: TRBJ2-7
CDR3: ASTLSQKGGHGGEQY

V: TRBV11-2
J: TRBJ2-7
CDR3: ASSLDSSLFSEQY

V: TRBV10-3
J: TRBJ2-7
CDR3: AIRPGTGGFYEQY

V: TRBV27
J: TRBJ2-7
CDR3: ASSPLTTTSGRFYEQY

V: TRBV7-2
J: TRBJ2-6
CDR3: ASSFAGANGLT

V: TRBV15
J: TRBJ2-1
CDR3: ATSKRLAGKNEQF

V: TRBV6-5
J: TRBJ2-2
CDR3: ASSYSAGLGGELF

V: TRBV11-2
J: TRBJ2-7
CDR3: ASSFRLLGGEQY

V: TRBV4-1
J: TRBJ1-4
CDR3: ASSQDRTLGGGMEKLF

V: TRBV10-3
J: TRBJ1-2
CDR3: AISESPGFYGYT

V: TRBV10-2
J: TRBJ2-5
CDR3: ASSDTQRIGETQY

V: TRBV21-1
J: TRBJ1-3
CDR3: ASFEHSGNTIY

V: TRBV11-2
J: TRBJ2-1
CDR3: ASSLESGSLSEQF

V: TRBV5-8
J: TRBJ2-3
CDR3: ASRAVSFKHTDTQY

V: TRBV6-6
J: TRBJ1-5
CDR3: ASTLGQGAGQPQH

V: TRBV7-6
J: TRBJ2-1
CDR3: ASSPPHDRDSNNEQF

V: TRBV27
J: TRBJ2-3
CDR3: ASSLVSATDTQY

V: TRBV27
J: TRBJ2-1
CDR3: ASSARLGLDNEQF

V: TRBV11-2
J: TRBJ1-1
CDR3: ASSLESGGYSEAF

V: TRBV7-9
J: TRBJ1-2
CDR3: ASSTGQGRANYGYT

V: TRBV11-2
J: TRBJ1-3
CDR3: ASSLTRGNTIY

V: TRBV6-6
J: TRBJ2-7
CDR3: ASSYSQGYYEQY